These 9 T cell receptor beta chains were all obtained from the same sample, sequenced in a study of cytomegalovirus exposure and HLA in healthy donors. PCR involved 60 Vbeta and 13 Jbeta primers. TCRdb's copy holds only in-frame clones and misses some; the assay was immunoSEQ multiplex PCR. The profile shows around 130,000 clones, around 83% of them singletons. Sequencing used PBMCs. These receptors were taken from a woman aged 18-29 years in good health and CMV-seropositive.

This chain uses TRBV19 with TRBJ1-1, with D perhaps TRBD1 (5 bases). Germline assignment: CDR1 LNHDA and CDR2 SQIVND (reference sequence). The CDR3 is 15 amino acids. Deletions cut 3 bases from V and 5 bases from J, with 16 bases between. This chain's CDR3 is CASSIPGEGRTEAFF. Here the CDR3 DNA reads TGTGCCAGTAGTATTCCGGGGGAGGGAAGGACTGAAGCTTTCTTT. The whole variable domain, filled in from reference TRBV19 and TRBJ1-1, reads DGGITQSPKYLFRKEGQNVTLSCEQNLNHDAMYWYRQDPGQGLRLIYYSQIVNDFQKGDIAEGYSVSREKKESFPLTVTSAQKNPTAFYLCASSIPGEGRTEAFFGQGTRLTVV.

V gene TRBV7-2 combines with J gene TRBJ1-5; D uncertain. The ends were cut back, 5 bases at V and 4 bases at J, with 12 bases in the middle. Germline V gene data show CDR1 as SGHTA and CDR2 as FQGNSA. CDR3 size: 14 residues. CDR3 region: CASSKPSGNQPQHF. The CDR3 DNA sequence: TGTGCCAGCAGCAAACCTTCCGGGAATCAGCCCCAGCATTTT.

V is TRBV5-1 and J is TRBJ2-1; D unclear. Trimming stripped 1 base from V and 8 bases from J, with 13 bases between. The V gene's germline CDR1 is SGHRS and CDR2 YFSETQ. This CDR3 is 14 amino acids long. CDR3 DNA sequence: TGCGCCAGCAGCTTGTTCTCCGGTGGGCATGAGCAGTTCTTC. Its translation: CASSLFSGGHEQFF.

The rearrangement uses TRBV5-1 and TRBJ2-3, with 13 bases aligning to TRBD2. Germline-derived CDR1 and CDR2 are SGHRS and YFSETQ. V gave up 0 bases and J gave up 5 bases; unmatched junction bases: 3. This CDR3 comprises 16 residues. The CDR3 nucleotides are TGCGCCAGCAGCTTGGGGGGACTAGCGGGGATAGATACGCAGTATTTT. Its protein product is CASSLGGLAGIDTQYF.

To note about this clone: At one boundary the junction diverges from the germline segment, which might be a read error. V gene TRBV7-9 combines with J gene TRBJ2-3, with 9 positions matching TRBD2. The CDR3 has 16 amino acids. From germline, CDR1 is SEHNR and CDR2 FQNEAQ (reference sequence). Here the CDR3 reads CSSSLGLAGITDTQYF. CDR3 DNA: TGTTCCAGCAGCTTAGGGCTAGCGGGGATCACAGATACGCAGTATTTT.

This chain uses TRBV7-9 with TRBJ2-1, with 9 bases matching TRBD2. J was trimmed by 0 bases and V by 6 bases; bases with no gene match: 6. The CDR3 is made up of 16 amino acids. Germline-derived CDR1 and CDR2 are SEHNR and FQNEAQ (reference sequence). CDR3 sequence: CASRPSGGYSYNEQFF. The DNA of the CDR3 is TGTGCCAGCAGACCCAGCGGGGGGTACTCCTACAATGAGCAGTTCTTC.

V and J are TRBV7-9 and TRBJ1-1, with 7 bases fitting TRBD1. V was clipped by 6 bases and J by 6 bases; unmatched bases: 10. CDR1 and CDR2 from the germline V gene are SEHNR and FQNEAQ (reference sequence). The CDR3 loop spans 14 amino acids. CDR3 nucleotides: TGTGCCAGCAGACCAACAGGGGTTACGTCTGAAGCTTTCTTT. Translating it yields CASRPTGVTSEAFF.

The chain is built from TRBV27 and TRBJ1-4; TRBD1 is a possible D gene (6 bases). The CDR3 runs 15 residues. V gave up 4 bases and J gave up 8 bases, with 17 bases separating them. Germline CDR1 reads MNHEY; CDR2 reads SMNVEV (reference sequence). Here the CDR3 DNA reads TGTGCCAGCAGTTGGTCGGGGGGCGAACGAGAAAAACTGTTTTTT. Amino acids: CASSWSGGEREKLFF. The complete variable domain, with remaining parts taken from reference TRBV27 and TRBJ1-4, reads EAQVTQNPRYLITVTGKKLTVTCSQNMNHEYMSWYRQDPGLGLRQIYYSMNVEVTDKGDVPEGYKVSRKEKRNFPLILESPSPNQTSLYFCASSWSGGEREKLFFGSGTQLSVL.

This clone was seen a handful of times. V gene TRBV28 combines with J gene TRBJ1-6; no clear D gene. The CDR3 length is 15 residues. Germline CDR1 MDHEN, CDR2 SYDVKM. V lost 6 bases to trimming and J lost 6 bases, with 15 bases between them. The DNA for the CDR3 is TGTGCCAGCAGGGAATCCGGGATCCCTAATTCACCCCTCCACTTT. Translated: CASRESGIPNSPLHF.